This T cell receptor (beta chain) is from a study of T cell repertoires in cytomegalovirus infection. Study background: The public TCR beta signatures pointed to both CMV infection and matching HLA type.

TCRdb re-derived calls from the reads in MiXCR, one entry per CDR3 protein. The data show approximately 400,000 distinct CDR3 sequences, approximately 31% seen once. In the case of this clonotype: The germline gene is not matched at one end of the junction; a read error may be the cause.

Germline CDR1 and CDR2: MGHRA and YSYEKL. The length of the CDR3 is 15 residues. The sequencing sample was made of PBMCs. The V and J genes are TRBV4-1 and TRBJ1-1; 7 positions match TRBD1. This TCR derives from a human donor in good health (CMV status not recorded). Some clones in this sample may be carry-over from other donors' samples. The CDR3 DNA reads TGCTCCAGCAGCCACCGACAGGGTATGGACACTGAAGCTTTCTTT. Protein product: CSSSHRQGMDTEAFF.